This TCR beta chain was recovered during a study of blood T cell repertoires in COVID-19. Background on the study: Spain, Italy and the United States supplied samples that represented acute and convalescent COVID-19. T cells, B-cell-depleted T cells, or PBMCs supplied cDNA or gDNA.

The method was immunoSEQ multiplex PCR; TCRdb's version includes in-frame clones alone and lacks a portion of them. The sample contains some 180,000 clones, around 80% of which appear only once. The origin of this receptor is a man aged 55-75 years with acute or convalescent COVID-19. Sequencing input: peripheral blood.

The CDR3 DNA reads as TGTGCCAGCAGTTTATTAGGGGGATCCACCTACGAGCAGTACTTC. This gives the protein CASSLLGGSTYEQYF. V and J are TRBV27 and TRBJ2-7; D is possibly TRBD1 (6 bases). This CDR3 has 15 residues. The germline CDR1 and CDR2 sequences are MNHEY and SMNVEV (reference sequence). The V and J ends lost 1 base and 2 bases respectively, with 12 bases between them.